This record looks at one T cell receptor (beta chain) sequence and its context. The antigen it recognizes is unknown. Per-base quality was not reported, and no clone a single base away is much larger than it. Enrolling through a virtual design, the prospective study's participants ranged in age from roughly 18 to 100 years and lived across roughly 24 United States geographic areas. To assign participants to cohorts, the prospective study relied on clinical history that participants themselves reported in a screening survey and a study questionnaire. In the prospective study, mobile phlebotomists collected whole blood, serum and a nasopharyngeal or oropharyngeal swab from each participant. Prospective study participants could optionally give additional blood draws and questionnaires over an approximately 2-month period. Prospective study blood samples were shipped either frozen or at room temperature before DNA extraction.

Reading from cysteine to phenylalanine, the CDR3 counts 13 amino acids. The kept DNA is CDR3 alone, 39 bases in frame from the first base. Germline trimming: 9 bases from V, 6 bases from J; junction bases outside gene matches: 7. TCRbeta CDR3 regions were amplified from genomic DNA using the immunoSEQ Assay, a bias-controlled multiplex PCR. In the authors' own workflow: Nucleated cell counts per sample were estimated from amplification of reference gene primers within the assay. To quantify the absolute abundance of each unique TCRbeta CDR3 rearrangement, sequence reads were collapsed and filtered. For each sample, productive Simpson clonality was calculated by taking the square root of Simpson's diversity index across productive rearrangements. TCRdb took over this immuneACCESS table, retaining in-frame rearrangements with V and J assigned. Such tables are incomplete; in checked studies, under half of the missing clones stem from an unresolved V gene, and the remainder is unexplained. The V and J calls and the clone size are those of that table, but D and trimming were determined from the DNA. In all, the sample holds 200,000 or so clones, and around 85% of those were seen once. The biggest ten clones account for approximately 1.4% of the sample.

The sample comes from a study of blood T cell repertoires in COVID-19 (dated by TCRdb to 2018 to 2020). Regarding the complete study: Samples from collaborators originated in the United States, Italy and Spain and spanned both the acute and convalescent phases of COVID-19. Subjects who had been exposed to COVID-19, were actively infected with it, or had recovered from it provided the deeply sampled blood TCRbeta repertoires that made up the dataset. The sample metadata nearly always contained a de-identified subject ID, COVID-19 status, age in years and sex. Samples came from the ongoing ImmuneRACE study (first 160 participants) plus 1,254 subjects from 6 global collaborators. The material from the prospective study consisted of cDNA or gDNA derived from T cells, B-cell-depleted T cells, or PBMCs. Where HLA class I and class II types were available, the types were taken from metadata supplied by the sample provider, not from assay-based typing. The repertoires were made available in a free public database intended to serve as a resource for research on the immune response to SARS-CoV-2. Results and caveats for the whole study, not just this receptor: How much clinical and demographic metadata was included differed by source and by participant, and the metadata was provided uncurated.

The receptor chain draws on TRBV23-1 and TRBJ1-1, and 10 junction bases match TRBD1. TRBV23-1 is designated an ORF whose function remains uncertain. Specimen: PBMCs or T cells enriched from blood (not recorded which). This clonotype was obtained from a woman between 35 and 50 years old with acute COVID-19. The DNA sequence is TGCGCCAGTCGGGACAGGGGAGGGGCTGAAGCTTTCTTT. Translated, this gives CASRDRGGAEAFF.